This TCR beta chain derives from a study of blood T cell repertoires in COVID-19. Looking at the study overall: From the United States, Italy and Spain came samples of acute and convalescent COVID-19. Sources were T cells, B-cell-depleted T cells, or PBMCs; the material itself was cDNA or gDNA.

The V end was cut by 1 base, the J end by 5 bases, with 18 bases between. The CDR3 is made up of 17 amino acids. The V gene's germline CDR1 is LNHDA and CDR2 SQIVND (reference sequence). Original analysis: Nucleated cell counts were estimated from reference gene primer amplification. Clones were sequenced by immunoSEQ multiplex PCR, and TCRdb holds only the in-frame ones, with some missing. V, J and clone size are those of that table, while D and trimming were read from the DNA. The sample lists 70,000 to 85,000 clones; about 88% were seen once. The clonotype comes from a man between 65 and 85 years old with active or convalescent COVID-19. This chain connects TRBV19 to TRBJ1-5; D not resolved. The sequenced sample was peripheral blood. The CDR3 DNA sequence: TGTGCCAGTAGTATAGCCGGCCGGGGATCCCGTTATCAGCCCCAGCATTTT. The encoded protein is CASSIAGRGSRYQPQHF.